The 18 T cell receptor beta chains below all came from one sample that was sequenced in a study of blood T cells in healthy people across ages. Using a J-beta primer mix together with a sample-barcoded 5' primer, a second PCR was run for 7 to 11 cycles. TCRdb reanalysed the 5' RACE reads using MiXCR and keeps one entry per CDR3 protein. The sample contains some 750,000 distinct CDR3 sequences, 22% of which appear only once. Sequenced: blood. All receptors come from a man aged 65 to 79 in good health.

This clonotype was observed a handful of times. The gene calls are TRBV19 and TRBJ1-1, with D unclear. The V end lost 5 bases, the J end lost 7 bases, and 14 bases lay between the germline ends. The CDR3 extends over 13 amino acids. Germline values: CDR1 LNHDA, CDR2 SQIVND (reference sequence). This CDR3 reads CASSSRASREAFF. The DNA for the CDR3 is TGTGCCAGTAGTTCCCGGGCCAGCCGTGAAGCTTTCTTT. The full variable domain, rest sourced from reference TRBV19 and TRBJ1-1, is DGGITQSPKYLFRKEGQNVTLSCEQNLNHDAMYWYRQDPGQGLRLIYYSQIVNDFQKGDIAEGYSVSREKKESFPLTVTSAQKNPTAFYLCASSSRASREAFFGQGTRLTVV.

The genes are TRBV29-1 and TRBJ2-7; possibly TRBD1 for D (6 bases). Germline CDR1 and CDR2: SQVTM and ANQGSEA. Trimming left V 4 bases short and J 4 bases short, with 14 bases between. The CDR3 is 13 residues long. CDR3 in amino acids: CSVGITGPYEQYF. DNA of the CDR3: TGCAGCGTTGGCATTACAGGGCCTTACGAGCAGTACTTC.

V is TRBV12-3 or TRBV12-4 and J is TRBJ2-5, with 13 nucleotides matching TRBD2. The CDR3 spans 17 residues. With V trimmed by 3 bases and J by 0 bases, 4 bases remained unmatched. CDR3 in amino acids: CASSFALAGGNQETQYF. CDR3 in DNA: TGTGCCAGCAGTTTCGCACTAGCGGGGGGGAACCAAGAGACCCAGTACTTC.

The chain combines TRBV29-1 with TRBJ1-4; no firm D call. The germline V gene has CDR1 SQVTM and CDR2 ANQGSEA. The CDR3 contains 13 residues. The germline V and J ends were trimmed by 4 bases and 2 bases, with 8 bases remaining between them. CDR3 sequence reads: CSVAAGTNEKLFF. As DNA, the CDR3 is TGCAGCGTTGCCGCGGGGACTAATGAAAAACTGTTTTTT.

This clonotype was picked up a small number of times. This chain uses TRBV12-3 or TRBV12-4 with TRBJ2-1; D is uncertain. The CDR3 is 16 residues long. The ends were cut back, 2 bases at V and 4 bases at J, with 15 bases in the middle. The CDR3, as DNA: TGTGCCAGCAGTTTAAGGGAATTAAGACTGTACAATGAGCAGTTCTTC. Its protein product is CASSLRELRLYNEQFF.

This clonotype was found a few times. The chain recombines TRBV7-2 with TRBJ2-3; the match to TRBD2 covers 11 bases. The V gene's germline CDR1 is SGHTA and CDR2 FQGNSA. V lost 9 bases and J lost 4; bases outside the gene matches: 6. The CDR3 sequence is 14 residues long. This CDR3 reads CASVRLAGPDTQYF. The CDR3 DNA reads TGTGCCAGTGTTCGACTAGCGGGGCCAGATACGCAGTATTTT.

The chain is built from TRBV20-1 and TRBJ1-3; no definite D call. The CDR3 runs 13 residues. CDR1 and CDR2 (germline): DFQATT, SNEGSKA (reference sequence). V was clipped by 2 bases and J by 4 bases, with 9 bases between them. Written as DNA, the CDR3 is TGCAGTGCTAGACAGACCCAGGGAAACACCATATATTTT. It encodes CSARQTQGNTIYF.

This chain connects TRBV7-2 to TRBJ1-4; maybe TRBD1 (6 bases). Germline loops: CDR1 SGHTA, CDR2 FQGNSA. V lost 5 bases and J 7 bases, leaving 20 bases between the germline ends. This CDR3 is built from 16 residues. The CDR3, as DNA: TGTGCCAGCAGCCCTGGACAGCTCAAGTCGGGTGAAAAACTGTTTTTT. Amino acids: CASSPGQLKSGEKLFF.

The chain links TRBV6-5 to TRBJ1-5, with 11 nucleotides matching TRBD1. From germline, CDR1 is MNHEY and CDR2 SVGAGI. The CDR3 consists of 15 residues. Trimming at V came to 5 bases and at J to 6 bases, leaving 6 bases not matched to a gene. The CDR3 DNA reads as TGTGCCAGCAGTCGGGACAGGGGGATAGGTCAGCCCCAGCATTTT. Residues: CASSRDRGIGQPQHF.

The chain has TRBV7-2 and TRBJ1-6, with unresolved D. The CDR3 extends over 17 amino acids. Germline V gene sequence: CDR1 SGHTA, CDR2 FQGNSA. Trimming removed 5 bases at V and 0 bases at J, with 14 bases between. The CDR3 is CASSKVFLSSYNSPLHF. The DNA for the CDR3 is TGTGCCAGCAGCAAAGTATTCCTGAGCTCCTATAATTCACCCCTCCACTTT.

This clonotype was counted between two and nine times. The rearrangement links TRBV12-3 or TRBV12-4 to TRBJ2-1; TRBD1 aligns across 10 bases. The last part of the DNA fits TRBJ2-5 better; the J call may be wrong. The length of the CDR3 is 16 residues. This chain's CDR3 is CASSFSGQGTLETQYF. The DNA of the CDR3 is TGTGCCAGCAGTTTCTCGGGACAGGGGACTTTGGAGACCCAGTACTTC.

The V call is TRBV10-1, the J call TRBJ2-4; D is possibly TRBD1 (7 bases). The CDR3 consists of 15 residues. V lost 3 bases, J lost 5 bases, and 14 bases lay in between. CDR1 WNHNN and CDR2 SYGVQD come from the germline V gene (reference sequence). The CDR3 sequence is CASSEGGGRENIQYF. The CDR3 DNA follows: TGCGCCAGCAGTGAAGGAGGGGGCAGGGAAAACATTCAGTACTTC.

The sample holds a few counts of this clonotype. The J gene is TRBJ2-1, the V gene TRBV7-3; 8 positions agree with TRBD1. J gave up 7 bases and V 1 base, and 18 bases lay outside the gene matches. CDR3 length: 19 residues. CDR1 and CDR2 (germline): SGHTA, FQGTGA. The CDR3 DNA follows: TGTGCCAGCAGCTTAAACCCCGGGCCCGCAGGGGGCATTTCTAATGAGCAGTTCTTC. It translates to CASSLNPGPAGGISNEQFF.

The V gene is TRBV12-3 or TRBV12-4, the J gene TRBJ2-5; TRBD2 aligns across 9 bases. The J call is uncertain, as TRBJ2-1 better fits the DNA end. This CDR3 comprises 18 residues. The CDR3: CASSLMVDSGRKGNEQFF. The CDR3 nucleotides read TGTGCCAGCAGTTTAATGGTGGATAGCGGGAGAAAGGGCAATGAGCAGTTCTTC.

The chain combines TRBV20-1 with TRBJ1-6; 7 bases match TRBD1. Trimming removed 8 bases from V and 0 bases from J; junction bases left unmatched: 13. CDR3 length: 17 residues. The germline V gene encodes CDR1 DFQATT and CDR2 SNEGSKA (reference sequence). In DNA form, the CDR3 reads TGCAGTCCCCAGGGGGGCACACTGAGCTCCTATAATTCACCCCTCCACTTT. Its protein is CSPQGGTLSSYNSPLHF.

The CDR3 region is CSAGVWAVQPQHF. CDR3 bases: TGCAGTGCTGGAGTCTGGGCAGTTCAGCCCCAGCATTTT. The rearrangement uses TRBV20-1 and TRBJ1-5; no definite D call. The V and J ends lost 5 bases and 6 bases respectively, with 14 bases between them. CDR1 is DFQATT and CDR2 is SNEGSKA in the germline V gene (reference sequence). The CDR3 is 13 amino acids.

V gene TRBV12-3 or TRBV12-4 combines with J gene TRBJ1-2, with TRBD1 as a possible D gene (6 bases). V dropped 3 bases and J dropped 4 bases, with 15 bases sitting between them. The length of the CDR3 is 15 residues. The CDR3 DNA follows: TGTGCCAGCAGTTTTCGACCCGACAGGCCCTATGGCTACACCTTC. Translating it yields CASSFRPDRPYGYTF.

This clonotype was counted only a few times. The rearrangement links TRBV18 to TRBJ2-5; TRBD1 aligns across 8 bases. There are 15 residues in the CDR3. Per germline, CDR1 KGHSH and CDR2 LQKENI. With 1 base clipped from V and 5 bases from J, the junction kept 6 bases outside the gene matches. The CDR3 coding sequence is TGTGCCAGCTCACCACGGACAGGGCGAGGGGAGACCCAGTACTTC. This translates into CASSPRTGRGETQYF.